These T cell receptor beta chains were read from a single sample in a study of CD8+ T cells in alopecia areata. TCRdb keeps only in-frame clones here, not all; method: immunoSEQ multiplex PCR. This sample carries about 180,000 clones, 63% of them seen once, and the ten largest clones take 1.7%. Source: CD4+ T cells sorted from blood, taken at week 0. The receptors derive from a human donor with alopecia areata. CDR3s include the opening cysteine and the closing phenylalanine or tryptophan. D genes are given only for firm matches. A clone size is listed for some rows: how often the clone was seen (once, few, many), or a class if it is expanded.

D: .
V: TRBV9
size: .
J: TRBJ2-7
CDR3: CASSVEGYGEQYF
DNA: TGTGCCAGCAGCGTGGAGGGTTACGGCGAGCAGTACTTC

D: .
V: TRBV2
size: few
J: TRBJ1-2
CDR3: CASSEAGTEYGYTF
DNA: TGTGCCAGCAGTGAAGCCGGGACGGAATATGGCTACACCTTC

D: .
V: TRBV6-5
size: .
J: TRBJ1-1
CDR3: CASSYVGSTEAFF
DNA: TGTGCCAGCAGTTACGTGGGAAGCACTGAAGCTTTCTTT

D: TRBD1
V: TRBV5-1
size: .
J: TRBJ2-1
CDR3: CASSYRTGSPINEQFF
DNA: TGCGCCAGCAGCTACCGGACAGGGTCCCCTATCAATGAGCAGTTCTTC

D: .
V: TRBV10-3
size: .
J: TRBJ2-2
CDR3: CAISESTGSGELFF
DNA: TGTGCCATCAGTGAGTCGACGGGGTCCGGGGAGCTGTTTTTT

D: TRBD1
V: TRBV5-1
size: .
J: TRBJ1-2
CDR3: CASSQDRGRYGYTF
DNA: TGCGCCAGCAGCCAGGACAGGGGGAGGTACGGCTACACCTTC

D: .
V: TRBV30
size: few
J: TRBJ1-2
CDR3: CAWSVVNRWDSTYGYTF
DNA: TGTGCCTGGAGTGTGGTTAATCGGTGGGACTCAACCTATGGCTACACCTTC

D: .
V: TRBV7-9
size: .
J: TRBJ1-5
CDR3: CASSLETVNQPQHF
DNA: TGTGCCAGCAGCTTAGAAACAGTCAATCAGCCCCAGCATTTT

D: .
V: TRBV29-1
size: few
J: TRBJ2-6
CDR3: CSVQQSGANVLTF
DNA: TGCAGCGTTCAACAGTCTGGGGCCAACGTCCTGACTTTC

D: TRBD1
V: TRBV7-3
size: .
J: TRBJ2-3
CDR3: CASSSTGEDTDTQYF
DNA: TGTGCCAGCAGCTCCACAGGGGAAGACACAGATACGCAGTATTTT